This record covers a single T cell receptor (beta chain). Possible read error: a much larger clone is one base away. This specimen comes from a study of early T cells in non-severe SARS-CoV-2 infection. Study information: Sequenced bulk RNA came from whole blood that was unsorted, and chains were unpaired.

Individually, cDNA molecules had unique molecular identifiers attached to them. TCRdb passed the 5' RACE reads through MiXCR, listing each CDR3 protein once. This sample has around 64,000 distinct CDR3 sequences; roughly an eighth occur once, and the top ten carry about 5.8%. The germline V gene encodes CDR1 KGHSH and CDR2 LQKENI. V dropped 3 bases and J dropped 0; count of bases not matched to a gene: 5. This CDR3 is built from 16 residues. The TCR sequence derives from an adult who was a healthcare worker with PCR-confirmed SARS-CoV-2 infection or an uninfected control (not recorded which). The J gene is TRBJ1-3, the V gene TRBV18, with 7 bases that match TRBD1. The sequenced sample was whole blood, obtained at baseline. The CDR3 loop is CASSPRQGSSGNTIYF. Here the CDR3 DNA reads TGTGCCAGCTCACCGAGACAGGGTTCCTCTGGAAACACCATATATTTT.